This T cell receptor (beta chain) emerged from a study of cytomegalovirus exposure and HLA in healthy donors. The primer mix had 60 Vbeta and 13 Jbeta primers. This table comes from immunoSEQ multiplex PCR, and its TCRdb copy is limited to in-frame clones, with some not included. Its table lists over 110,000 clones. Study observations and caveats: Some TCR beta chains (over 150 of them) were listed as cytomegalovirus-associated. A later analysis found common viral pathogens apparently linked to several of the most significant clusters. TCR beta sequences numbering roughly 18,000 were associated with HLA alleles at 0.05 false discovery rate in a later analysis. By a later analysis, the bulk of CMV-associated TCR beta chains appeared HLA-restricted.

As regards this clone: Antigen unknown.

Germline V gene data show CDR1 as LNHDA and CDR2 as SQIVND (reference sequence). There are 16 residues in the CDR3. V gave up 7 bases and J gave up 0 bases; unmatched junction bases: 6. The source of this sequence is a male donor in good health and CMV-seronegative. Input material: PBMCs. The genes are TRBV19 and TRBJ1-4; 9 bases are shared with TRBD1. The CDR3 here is CASTRDRAPTNEKLFF. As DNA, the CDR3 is TGTGCCAGTACTCGGGACAGGGCTCCAACTAATGAAAAACTGTTTTTT.